Described below is a single T cell receptor beta chain sequence and its context. This specimen comes from a study of cytomegalovirus exposure and HLA in healthy donors. Only in-frame clones appear in the TCRdb table, and some are missing; sequencing was by immunoSEQ multiplex PCR. The table shows 50,000 to 80,000 clones, with 95% occurring only once. The sequenced sample was PBMCs. The clonotype comes from a woman aged 18-29 years in good health and CMV-seropositive.

The CDR3 DNA sequence: TGTGCCAGCAGCTTAGGAGGGGGCGGCACCACTGAAGCTTTCTTT. It codes for CASSLGGGGTTEAFF. The V call is TRBV13, the J call TRBJ1-1; 7 bases match TRBD1. Trimming took 0 bases from V and 4 from J; bases not matched to a gene: 5. This CDR3 has 15 residues. CDR1 PRHDT and CDR2 FYEKMQ come from the germline V gene (reference sequence).